This T cell receptor beta chain was sequenced in a study of T cells after yellow fever vaccination. Turning to the study itself: Researchers used SMART-Seq v4 Ultra Low Input to prepare fractions that had low cell numbers. Points from the study as a whole: Abundant contaminating clonotypes from the bulk population could appear in FACS-sorted repertoires. Just a small share of clonotypes turned up in the CD4 compartment as well as the CD8 compartment. Post-booster repertoires again held most primary-vaccination clones (roughly 95% CD4, about 90% CD8).

Each CDR3 protein gets one entry after TCRdb re-called the 5' RACE reads with MiXCR. The top ten clones hold about 15% of a sample with some 350,000 distinct CDR3 sequences, around 6.4% of them seen once. The V segment lost 5 bases and the J segment 7 bases; nucleotides outside the gene matches: 7. The CDR3 covers 13 residues. Germline lookup yields CDR1 MNHEY and CDR2 SVGAGI. In regard to this clonotype: Its antigen is not identified.

The sequencing here drew on PBMCs, taken 5 days after the yellow fever booster vaccination. This receptor was identified in a man aged 30 to 39 who received the YFV17D yellow fever vaccine. The gene calls are TRBV6-5 and TRBJ1-2; 7 bases match TRBD1. The CDR3 spells CASSPTGEVGYTF. As DNA, the CDR3 is TGTGCCAGCAGTCCTACAGGGGAGGTTGGCTACACCTTC.